These T cell receptor beta chains were read from a single sample in a study of Ad26.COV2.S vaccination and SARS-CoV-2 variants. The data were produced by immunoSEQ multiplex PCR, yet TCRdb's version contains in-frame clones alone and is incomplete. The data hold roughly 380,000 clones, with more than 75% observed a single time. The sample in question was peripheral blood, obtained in a trial of Ad26.COV2.S vaccine versus placebo. Every receptor here comes from a person aged 18-65 years who received the Ad26.COV2.S COVID-19 vaccine or a placebo. Both conserved end residues are part of each CDR3. Fields, in order: clone size, J gene, V gene, D gene, CDR3 DNA, CDR3 protein. A D gene is named only where the DNA matches it firmly. Some rows mark clone size as missing; the rest say once, few, many or name a class of expanded clone.

size: -; J: TRBJ2-1; V: TRBV19; D: -; DNA: TGTGCCAGTAGTTTCTATACGGGACCCCCAGCCAGCTACAATGAGCAGTTCTTC; CDR3: CASSFYTGPPASYNEQFF
size: -; J: TRBJ2-7; V: TRBV9; D: -; DNA: TGTGCCAGCAGCGTAGGAACTGGAAACTACGAGCAGTACTTC; CDR3: CASSVGTGNYEQYF
size: many; J: TRBJ2-7; V: TRBV6-6; D: TRBD2; DNA: TGTGCCAGCAGTTACTCACTAGCGGCGACCGGCTACGAGCAGTACTTC; CDR3: CASSYSLAATGYEQYF
size: -; J: TRBJ2-7; V: TRBV5-1; D: TRBD1; DNA: TGCGCCAGCAGCTTAACAGAAGTCACAGGGGCCGAGCAGTACTTC; CDR3: CASSLTEVTGAEQYF
size: -; J: TRBJ2-6; V: TRBV28; D: TRBD1; DNA: TGTGCCAGCAGTTGGACAGGGGACTCTGGGGCCAACGTCCTGACTTTC; CDR3: CASSWTGDSGANVLTF
size: -; J: TRBJ2-7; V: TRBV6-2/TRBV6-3; D: -; DNA: TGTGCCAGCAGTTACCTCGTGGGCCCAGCGGTAGATTACGAGCAGTACTTC; CDR3: CASSYLVGPAVDYEQYF
size: -; J: TRBJ2-3; V: TRBV5-1; D: TRBD2; DNA: TGCGCCAGCAGCCGGGGGACGGGACTAGCGGGAGTGGGAGATACGCAGTATTTT; CDR3: CASSRGTGLAGVGDTQYF
size: -; J: TRBJ2-1; V: TRBV2; D: TRBD2; DNA: TGTGCCAGCAGTGAAGAACTAGCGGGAGGATATGAGCAGTTCTTC; CDR3: CASSEELAGGYEQFF
size: -; J: TRBJ2-3; V: TRBV4-3; D: -; DNA: TGCGCCAGCAGCCTCGGAGTTAGCACAGATACGCAGTATTTT; CDR3: CASSLGVSTDTQYF
size: -; J: TRBJ2-5; V: TRBV4-3; D: TRBD2; DNA: TGCGCCAGCAGCCCAGAGAGCGGGACGGGCCAAGAGACCCAGTACTTC; CDR3: CASSPESGTGQETQYF
size: -; J: TRBJ2-7; V: TRBV4-3; D: -; DNA: TGCGCCAGCAGCCAGGATTTGAGAGAGGGCTCGGACGAGCAGTACTTC; CDR3: CASSQDLREGSDEQYF
size: -; J: TRBJ2-2; V: TRBV5-4; D: TRBD2; DNA: TGTGCCAGCAGCTTGGGAGGCGCGGGAGGACGGGCCGGGGAGCTGTTTTTT; CDR3: CASSLGGAGGRAGELFF
size: -; J: TRBJ2-2; V: TRBV11-2; D: -; DNA: TGTGCCAGCAGCTTTACTAGCACCACGAACACCGGGGAGCTGTTTTTT; CDR3: CASSFTSTTNTGELFF
size: -; J: TRBJ2-2; V: TRBV10-1; D: TRBD2; DNA: TGCGCCAGCAGCCAACTAGCGGGAGAGGACGGGGAGCTGTTTTTT; CDR3: CASSQLAGEDGELFF
size: -; J: TRBJ1-5; V: TRBV6-1; D: TRBD1; DNA: TGTGCCAGCAGTGCTACATCCCCGGGACAGGGTAAAAGTCAGCCCCAGCATTTT; CDR3: CASSATSPGQGKSQPQHF
size: -; J: TRBJ2-7; V: TRBV7-7; D: TRBD1; DNA: TGTGCCAGCAGCTTGACAGGGACCTCCAAGGAGCAGTACTTC; CDR3: CASSLTGTSKEQYF
size: few; J: TRBJ2-7; V: TRBV24-1; D: TRBD1; DNA: TGTGCCACGCAGGGACAGGGAACCTACGAGCAGTACTTC; CDR3: CATQGQGTYEQYF
size: -; J: TRBJ1-6; V: TRBV4-3; D: -; DNA: TGCGCCAGCAGCCCTAATCCTCCTTCCGGGAATAATTCACCCCTCCACTTT; CDR3: CASSPNPPSGNNSPLHF
size: -; J: TRBJ1-1; V: TRBV4-3; D: -; DNA: TGCGCCAGCAGCCAAGCGGAGAGCACTGAAGCTTTCTTT; CDR3: CASSQAESTEAFF
size: -; J: TRBJ2-1; V: TRBV12-3/TRBV12-4; D: -; DNA: TGTGCCAGCAGTTTGATCTCAGGGAATGAGCAGTTCTTC; CDR3: CASSLISGNEQFF
size: -; J: TRBJ2-1; V: TRBV7-2; D: -; DNA: TGTGCCAGCAGCTCCACCTACAATGAGCAGTTCTTC; CDR3: CASSSTYNEQFF
size: -; J: TRBJ2-7; V: TRBV4-1; D: TRBD2; DNA: TGCGCCAGCAGCCAAGGATCCCTTAGCGGGAGCTACGAGCAGTACTTC; CDR3: CASSQGSLSGSYEQYF
size: -; J: TRBJ1-4; V: TRBV5-1; D: -; DNA: TGCGCCAGCAGCCCCGGGCCGGGGGGTGAAAAACTGTTTTTT; CDR3: CASSPGPGGEKLFF
size: -; J: TRBJ2-7; V: TRBV28; D: -; DNA: TGTGCCAGCAGCCTGACAGGGGAGGGATCCTACGAGCAGTACTTC; CDR3: CASSLTGEGSYEQYF
size: -; J: TRBJ2-3; V: TRBV10-3; D: -; DNA: TGTGCCATCGGGTCCACAGATACGCAGTATTTT; CDR3: CAIGSTDTQYF
size: -; J: TRBJ1-1; V: TRBV3-1/TRBV3-2; D: -; DNA: TGTGCCAGCAGCCCCTTCGGGAATGAAGCTTTCTTT; CDR3: CASSPFGNEAFF
size: -; J: TRBJ2-7; V: TRBV27; D: TRBD2; DNA: TGTGCCAGCAGTTCCTCGGGACTAGCGGGGGGGCGCGAGCAGTACTTC; CDR3: CASSSSGLAGGREQYF